The 27 T cell receptor beta chains below all came from one sample that was sequenced in a study of cytomegalovirus exposure and HLA in healthy donors. With 60 Vbeta and 13 Jbeta primers, the PCR was carried out. Sequencing used immunoSEQ multiplex PCR; TCRdb keeps in-frame clones, though not all of them. In the table there are some 140,000 clones, roughly 80% of which are singletons. Sequenced material: PBMCs. The receptor source for this set is a man in his forties in good health and CMV-seronegative.

This chain uses TRBV19 with TRBJ1-4; possibly TRBD1 for D (5 bases). The ends were cut back, 5 bases at V and 8 bases at J, with 15 bases in the middle. The CDR3 extends over 14 amino acids. Germline V gene data show CDR1 as LNHDA and CDR2 as SQIVND (reference sequence). The CDR3 bases are TGTGCCAGTAGTGTCACAGGAGTAATGGAAAAACTGTTTTTT. It is translated as CASSVTGVMEKLFF.

V is TRBV19 and J is TRBJ1-5; D is undetermined. This CDR3 is 15 amino acids long. In germline, CDR1 is LNHDA, CDR2 SQIVND (reference sequence). The germline V and J ends were trimmed by 0 bases and 7 bases, with 13 bases remaining between them. In nucleotides, the CDR3 is TGTGCCAGTAGTATAGATGCGACTGAAATCCAGCCCCAGCATTTT. Its translation: CASSIDATEIQPQHF.

The chain carries TRBV9 and TRBJ2-1; TRBD2 agrees at 16 bases. The CDR3 contains 15 residues. With 3 bases clipped from V and 10 bases from J, the junction kept 4 bases outside the gene matches. Looked up from germline, CDR1 is SGDLS and CDR2 is YYNGEE. The CDR3 spells CASSEGLAGGWEQFF. CDR3 in DNA: TGTGCCAGCAGCGAGGGACTAGCGGGAGGGTGGGAGCAGTTCTTC.

This chain connects TRBV5-1 to TRBJ2-2; 8 nucleotides line up with TRBD1. Germline V gives CDR1 SGHRS, CDR2 YFSETQ. The V gene end was trimmed by 0 bases and the J gene end by 5 bases; junction bases not matched to a gene: 6. The CDR3 sequence is 16 residues long. The CDR3 nucleotides are TGCGCCAGCAGCTTGGGCGACAGGGGTGGAACCGGGGAGCTGTTTTTT. This sequence encodes CASSLGDRGGTGELFF.

The CDR3: CASSDGQGRGEQYF. CDR3 sequence (DNA): TGTGCCAGCAGTGATGGACAGGGCCGTGGCGAGCAGTACTTC. The V and J genes are TRBV2 and TRBJ2-7; 8 bases are a match to TRBD1. V lost 3 bases to trimming and J lost 6 bases; unmatched junction nucleotides: 7. The CDR3 has 14 residues. Germline CDR1 reads SNHLY; CDR2 reads FYNNEI.

V usage is TRBV19 and J usage is TRBJ1-5; D unresolved. Germline V gene lookup returns CDR1 LNHDA and CDR2 SQIVND (reference sequence). Deletions cut 3 bases from V and 7 bases from J, with 16 bases between. The length of the CDR3 is 15 residues. Here the CDR3 DNA reads TGTGCCAGTAGTATGCAAAGGGAGATGGGGCAGCCCCAGCATTTT. Protein: CASSMQREMGQPQHF. Complete variable domain (other parts from reference TRBV19 and TRBJ1-5): DGGITQSPKYLFRKEGQNVTLSCEQNLNHDAMYWYRQDPGQGLRLIYYSQIVNDFQKGDIAEGYSVSREKKESFPLTVTSAQKNPTAFYLCASSMQREMGQPQHFGDGTRLSIL.

The rearrangement uses TRBV2 and TRBJ1-4; D remains ambiguous. Germline values: CDR1 SNHLY, CDR2 FYNNEI. Between the trimmed V and J ends, which lost 6 bases and 0 bases, there was a span of 14 bases. The CDR3 is 16 amino acids. Here the CDR3 reads CASSDSKTTTNEKLFF. As DNA, the CDR3 is TGTGCCAGCAGCGATTCAAAGACTACAACTAATGAAAAACTGTTTTTT.

The CDR3 spells CASSLWGQGVETQYF. CDR3 bases: TGCGCCAGCAGCTTGTGGGGACAGGGTGTGGAGACCCAGTACTTC. The chain recombines TRBV5-1 with TRBJ2-5; 9 bases agree with TRBD1. The ends lost 1 base at V and 5 bases at J; junction bases unmatched: 6. This CDR3 region has 15 residues. Germline assignment: CDR1 SGHRS and CDR2 YFSETQ.

The chain combines TRBV28 with TRBJ2-7; 10 bases fit TRBD1. Unmatched junction bases numbered 4, after V lost 4 bases and J lost 4 bases. Germline assignment: CDR1 MDHEN and CDR2 SYDVKM. The CDR3 is 14 amino acids. The CDR3 DNA is TGTGCCAGCAGTTCCCGGACAGGGGGATACGAGCAGTACTTC. This gives the protein CASSSRTGGYEQYF. Using reference TRBV28 and TRBJ2-7 for the parts outside the CDR3, the full variable domain is DVKVTQSSRYLVKRTGEKVFLECVQDMDHENMFWYRQDPGLGLRLIYFSYDVKMKEKGDIPEGYSVSREKKERFSLILESASTNQTSMYLCASSSRTGGYEQYFGPGTRLTVT.

The genes are TRBV6-1 and TRBJ1-2; 7 bases align to TRBD1. The CDR3 covers 14 residues. Looked up from germline, CDR1 is MNHNS and CDR2 is SASEGT. J gave up 4 bases and V 7 bases, and 9 bases lay outside the gene matches. The CDR3 DNA reads TGTGCCAGCAACGGTGACAGGGCGGTCTATGGCTACACCTTC. Translating it yields CASNGDRAVYGYTF.

As regards this clone: Mismatch with germline at one junction end may stem from a read error. The V gene is TRBV7-9, the J gene TRBJ1-6; unclear D gene. The CDR3 extends over 13 amino acids. The germline V gene has CDR1 SEHNR and CDR2 FQNEAQ (reference sequence). The CDR3 coding sequence is TGTTCCAGCAGCTTATCCGGGAGAAGGCCCCTCCACTTT. This encodes CSSSLSGRRPLHF. The whole variable domain, filled in from reference TRBV7-9 and TRBJ1-6, reads DTGVSQNPRHKITKRGQNVTFRCDPISEHNRLYWYRQTLGQGPEFLTYFQNEAQLEKSRLLSDRFSAERPKGSFSTLEIQRTEQGDSAMYLCSSSLSGRRPLHFGNGTRLTVT.

The rearrangement uses TRBV6-5 and TRBJ2-7; D is possibly TRBD2 (5 bases). Germline V CDR1 and CDR2: MNHEY, SVGAGI. Between the trimmed V and J ends, which lost 6 bases and 2 bases, there was a span of 14 bases. The CDR3 loop spans 14 amino acids. CDR3 loop: CASSLESGTYEQYF. The DNA for the CDR3 is TGTGCCAGCAGCCTCGAGAGCGGAACCTACGAGCAGTACTTC.

The rearrangement links TRBV6-1 to TRBJ1-5; a weak D match, TRBD1 (6 bases). V was cut by 7 bases and J by 4 bases, with 14 bases left in between. CDR3 length: 14 residues. Germline V gene lookup returns CDR1 MNHNS and CDR2 SASEGT. CDR3 protein: CASTEGGANQPQHF. The CDR3 coding sequence is TGTGCCAGCACCGAGGGGGGGGCTAATCAGCCCCAGCATTTT.

The CDR3 bases are TGCGCCAGCAGCTTGGTTCCTTTAGCCCCTAACTCCTACAATGAGCAGTTCTTC. Translation: CASSLVPLAPNSYNEQFF. The chain is built from TRBV5-1 and TRBJ2-1, with unresolved D. CDR1 is SGHRS and CDR2 is YFSETQ in the germline V gene. The CDR3 covers 18 residues. Trimming took 0 bases from V and 0 from J, leaving 16 bases between them.

CDR3 loop: CAISGTGSSYEQYF. CDR3 nucleotides: TGTGCCATCAGTGGGACAGGGAGCTCCTACGAGCAGTACTTC. The V gene is TRBV10-3, the J gene TRBJ2-7; 8 bases map to TRBD1. CDR1 and CDR2 from the germline V gene are ENHRY and SYGVKD. This CDR3 region has 14 residues. J lost 0 bases, V lost 4 bases, and 2 bases had no gene match.

This clone was picked up a small number of times. The rearrangement uses TRBV19 and TRBJ2-1, with a weak D call TRBD2 (6 bases). From germline, CDR1 is LNHDA and CDR2 SQIVND (reference sequence). V shed 7 bases and J shed 7 bases, with 14 bases lying between them. The CDR3 is 13 residues long. The CDR3 sequence: CASIGGGRNEQFF. The CDR3 coding sequence is TGTGCCAGTATCGGGGGAGGTAGGAATGAGCAGTTCTTC.

The CDR3 DNA reads as TGTGCCAGCTCACCATTAGGAGGGTCCGATTCACCCCTCCACTTT. This gives the protein CASSPLGGSDSPLHF. The chain recombines TRBV18 with TRBJ1-6, with D unresolved. The CDR3 extends over 15 amino acids. The V and J ends lost 2 bases and 8 bases respectively, with 13 bases between them. Germline CDR1 and CDR2: KGHSH and LQKENI. Looking up the rest from reference TRBV18 and TRBJ1-6 gives the full variable domain: NAGVMQNPRHLVRRRGQEARLRCSPMKGHSHVYWYRQLPEEGLKFMVYLQKENIIDESGMPKERFSAEFPKEGPSILRIQQVVRGDSAAYFCASSPLGGSDSPLHFGNGTRLTVT.

This chain connects TRBV27 to TRBJ1-5; D might be TRBD1 (6 bases). Trimming left V 3 bases short and J 6 bases short, with 15 bases between. CDR1 is MNHEY and CDR2 is SMNVEV in the germline V gene (reference sequence). This CDR3 is built from 15 residues. The CDR3 nucleotides are TGTGCCAGCAGTTTGGTGGCTGGGGGCGGTCAGCCCCAGCATTTT. Encoded protein: CASSLVAGGGQPQHF.

This chain links TRBV7-9 with TRBJ2-3, with TRBD2 identical over 10 bases. The V gene's germline CDR1 is SEHNR and CDR2 FQNEAQ (reference sequence). V shed 5 bases, J shed 4 bases, and the junction held 6 bases outside the gene matches. The CDR3 extends over 15 amino acids. CDR3 residues: CASSPPLAGADTQYF. The CDR3 region has the DNA TGTGCCAGCAGCCCCCCCCTAGCGGGGGCAGATACGCAGTATTTT.

This clone was counted a single time. The chain employs TRBV25-1 and TRBJ2-2, with D unclear. CDR3 length equals 15 residues. Germline-derived CDR1 and CDR2 are MGHDK and SYGVNS. V shed 2 bases and J shed 0 bases, with 7 bases lying between them. The CDR3, as DNA: TGTGCCAGCAGTGAAGGTAGTCCGAACACCGGGGAGCTGTTTTTT. Translation gives CASSEGSPNTGELFF.

V usage is TRBV11-2 and J usage is TRBJ2-5; 7 bases agree with TRBD2. Germline values: CDR1 SGHAT, CDR2 FQNNGV. The V gene end was trimmed by 2 bases and the J gene end by 3 bases; junction bases not matched to a gene: 9. The CDR3 runs to 16 residues. CDR3 bases: TGTGCCAGCAGCTTACGGCCCCGGGACTATAAAGAGACCCAGTACTTC. Its translation is CASSLRPRDYKETQYF. The whole variable domain, remainder taken from reference TRBV11-2 and TRBJ2-5, is EAGVAQSPRYKIIEKRQSVAFWCNPISGHATLYWYQQILGQGPKLLIQFQNNGVVDDSQLPKDRFSAERLKGVDSTLKIQPAKLEDSAVYLCASSLRPRDYKETQYFGPGTRLLVL.

This clone has a handful of counts. The chain carries TRBV6-5 and TRBJ1-4; 7 bases align to TRBD1. This CDR3 has 13 residues. Germline CDR1 MNHEY, CDR2 SVGAGI. V was clipped by 6 bases and J by 8 bases; unmatched bases: 6. The CDR3 region has the DNA TGTGCCAGCAGCCCGACAGGGTACGAAAAACTGTTTTTT. Translation: CASSPTGYEKLFF.

CDR3 sequence reads: CASSYRGTSGNNEQFF. The CDR3 nucleotides read TGCGCCAGCAGCTACCGCGGGACTAGCGGTAACAATGAGCAGTTCTTC. The chain carries TRBV5-1 and TRBJ2-1; 11 bases map to TRBD2. Germline assignment: CDR1 SGHRS and CDR2 YFSETQ. V was clipped by 3 bases and J by 5 bases; unmatched bases: 7. The CDR3 consists of 16 residues.

The chain links TRBV28 to TRBJ2-7; TRBD2 might be the D (6 bases). Germline V lookup: CDR1 MDHEN, CDR2 SYDVKM. The CDR3 loop spans 15 amino acids. Trimming cost V 7 bases and J 5 bases, with 21 bases left between them. CDR3 sequence reads: CASIAAGNARHEQYF. CDR3 DNA sequence: TGTGCCAGCATCGCGGCGGGAAACGCCCGCCACGAGCAGTACTTC. Complete variable domain (other parts from reference TRBV28 and TRBJ2-7): DVKVTQSSRYLVKRTGEKVFLECVQDMDHENMFWYRQDPGLGLRLIYFSYDVKMKEKGDIPEGYSVSREKKERFSLILESASTNQTSMYLCASIAAGNARHEQYFGPGTRLTVT.

The chain joins TRBV7-2 to TRBJ2-5; TRBD2 matches 11 bases. The CDR3 sequence is 17 residues long. Germline V CDR1 and CDR2: SGHTA, FQGNSA. The V segment lost 1 base and the J segment 5 bases; nucleotides outside the gene matches: 9. CDR3 residues: CASSLVVSGRGGETQYF. In nucleotides, the CDR3 is TGTGCCAGCAGCTTAGTGGTTAGCGGGAGGGGGGGGGAGACCCAGTACTTC.

This clone has more than one count but fewer than ten. The rearrangement uses TRBV30 and TRBJ2-1; TRBD2 matches 13 bases. Germline V gene sequence: CDR1 GTSNPN, CDR2 SVGIG (reference sequence). The CDR3 runs to 18 residues. J was trimmed by 2 bases and V by 2 bases; bases with no gene match: 9. The CDR3 DNA is TGTGCCTGGAGTACCGGACTAGCGGGAGCAGGGGCCTACAATGAGCAGTTCTTC. Protein: CAWSTGLAGAGAYNEQFF.

This rearrangement joins TRBV4-3 to TRBJ2-2, with D maybe TRBD1 (5 bases). Trimming shortened V by 0 bases and J by 1 base, and 12 bases separated the two germline ends. The germline V gene has CDR1 LGHNA and CDR2 YSLEER. This CDR3 contains 17 residues. As DNA, the CDR3 is TGCGCCAGCAGCCAAGAGCCTGGCAGGGTGAACACCGGGGAGCTGTTTTTT. Translated, it gives CASSQEPGRVNTGELFF.